Presented here are 8 T cell receptor beta chains from one specimen sequenced in a study of shared clonotypes between healthy human individuals (TCRdb year 2020). The library was produced with the immunoSEQ multiplex PCR assay. Sourced from immuneACCESS, this table was stored by TCRdb with only in-frame sequences that have V and J called. A share of the clones is absent; for the studies checked, an unresolved V gene accounts for under half, and the remainder has no known explanation. In all, the sample holds hundreds of thousands of clones, and nearly 95% of those were seen once. Jointly, the top ten make up around 24% of the sample. CD8 naive samples consisted of CD45RO-negative cells that were positively selected for CCR7, yielding a CD45RA+CCR7+ population without TemRA cells. Sequencing input: naive CD8+ T cells sorted from blood. The cell subset or site label for this specimen denotes: CD45RA+CCR7+. These receptors all stem from a man aged 25-40 years in good health.

This chain uses TRBV29-1 with TRBJ1-2, with 11 bases fitting TRBD1. With V trimmed by 6 bases and J by 5 bases, 5 bases remained unmatched. This CDR3 has 13 residues. CDR1 is SQVTM, CDR2 ANQGSEA, per germline. CDR3 nucleotides: TGCAGCGTGGACAGGGGGCCGGTTTATGGCTACACCTTC. It specifies CSVDRGPVYGYTF.

The V and J genes are TRBV4-2 and TRBJ2-1; a weak D match, TRBD2 (5 bases). The CDR3 sequence is 13 residues long. V gave up 6 bases and J gave up 7 bases, with 13 bases separating them. Germline V gene data show CDR1 as LGHNA and CDR2 as YNFKEQ. CDR3 loop: CASRDSLENEQFF. The CDR3 DNA sequence: TGTGCCAGCAGGGACTCCTTGGAGAATGAGCAGTTCTTC.

The chain combines TRBV6-1 with TRBJ1-2; the D gene is possibly TRBD1 (5 bases). CDR1 is MNHNS, CDR2 SASEGT, per germline. The CDR3 sequence is 15 residues long. Trimming removed 1 base at V and 4 bases at J, with 13 bases between. The CDR3 DNA is TGTGCCAGCAGTGAAGAAGGGACTGCTCCCTATGGCTACACCTTC. Amino acid sequence: CASSEEGTAPYGYTF.

This chain connects TRBV10-1 to TRBJ2-1, with D possibly TRBD1 on 5 matching bases. CDR1 and CDR2 (germline): WNHNN, SYGVQD (reference sequence). The V end was cut by 0 bases, the J end by 10 bases, with 13 bases between. The length of the CDR3 is 14 residues. For the CDR3, the DNA is TGCGCCAGCAGTGAGTCGATTGGGGCCCCCGAGCAGTTCTTC. Protein: CASSESIGAPEQFF.

The V gene is TRBV5-1, the J gene TRBJ2-3; D unclear. Germline values: CDR1 SGHRS, CDR2 YFSETQ. V was trimmed by 0 bases and J by 4 bases, leaving 12 bases between them. The CDR3 sequence is 15 residues long. The CDR3 DNA sequence: TGCGCCAGCAGCTTGGATAATAGTTGGGCAGATACGCAGTATTTT. Protein product: CASSLDNSWADTQYF.

The chain is built from TRBV10-3 and TRBJ2-2, with D possibly matching TRBD2 (5 bases). This CDR3 is built from 12 residues. Trimming cost V 4 bases and J 7 bases, with 7 bases left between them. CDR1 and CDR2 (germline): ENHRY, SYGVKD. CDR3 sequence reads: CAISGGHGELFF. In nucleotides, the CDR3 is TGTGCCATCAGTGGAGGGCACGGGGAGCTGTTTTTT.

This sequence joins TRBV4-1 and TRBJ2-7, with 7 bases that match TRBD1. The V segment lost 3 bases and the J segment 1 base; nucleotides outside the gene matches: 9. CDR1 and CDR2 from the germline V gene are MGHRA and YSYEKL. This CDR3 spans 16 amino acids. In DNA, the CDR3 is TGCGCCAGCAGCCATTCCATACCGGGACAGTCCTACGAGCAGTACTTC. It encodes CASSHSIPGQSYEQYF.

The chain couples TRBV9 to TRBJ2-2; TRBD1 agrees at 9 bases. The CDR3 is 20 amino acids. The germline gives CDR1 SGDLS, CDR2 YYNGEE. J gave up 0 bases and V 2 bases, and 14 bases lay outside the gene matches. Written as DNA, the CDR3 is TGTGCCAGCAGCGTCCGAGGGGACAGGGTAGTACCCTCGAACACCGGGGAGCTGTTTTTT. It codes for CASSVRGDRVVPSNTGELFF.